This record looks at one T cell receptor beta chain sequence and its context. Its antigen target is currently unknown. There are no base qualities to consult, and no much larger clone falls within one base. TCR beta CDR3 regions were amplified from RNA transcripts. The first round of RT-PCR for the TCR CDR3 was performed with the HTBI primer set and the Qiagen OneStep RT-PCR kit. Libraries were constructed in a second round of multiplex PCR, after which size selection and purification were performed. Paired-end sequencing of the libraries was performed with 100 bp reads on an Illumina HiSeq2000. From the authors' description of their analysis: SOAPnuke was used to process the raw data, with reads discarded if the reads contained adapters or uncalled bases, had a mean Phred below 15, or lacked an exact constant-primer or identifier match. COPE v1.2.5 was used to merge high-quality paired reads, and clonotypes were defined as unique nucleotide sequences. MiTCR v1.1 was used to align clonotypes to the IMGT TRBV, TRBD and TRBJ reference segments. Only V-J combinations with frequency above 0.0001, covering 99% to 99.2% of repertoires, were analysed. A TCS score was defined as the ratio of F50 (clonal expansion) to E x V (chaos), with BLOSUM62-based TCRdist applied between CDR3 peptides within each V-J. Welch's t-statistics and random forest reduced 500 to 650 V-J features to around 14, which were used in a naive Bayes classifier (R e1071). The Morisita-Horn index was used to measure how similar the thyroid and blood repertoires were. TCRdb cleaned the public reads at Q25 with fastp, built clones with MiXCR and kept in-frame beta chains. Rows matching on CDR3 protein sequence are summarized as one entry with the most common DNA and genes. V and J calls and clone size were set by TCRdb, not the authors. In this sample the table shows about 840,000 distinct CDR3 sequences, around 38% of which occur a single time. The ten largest clonotypes hold around 10% of the sample.

The data stem from a study of T cells in Graves' hyperthyroidism and ophthalmopathy (dated by TCRdb to the late 2010s). Study-wide context: Peripheral blood samples were taken at the time of initial diagnosis, prior to any treatment. A discovery cohort of about 96 patients, 43 with Graves' ophthalmopathy and 57 with stable Graves' hyperthyroidism, was used to find distinguishing TCR V-J signatures. Whether ophthalmopathy could be predicted prospectively was tested in an independent validation cohort made up of 18 to 20 hyperthyroidism patients plus 17 patients who later progressed to ophthalmopathy. For training and testing, the 100 or so patients in the discovery cohort were randomly divided in a 7:3 ratio. In several Graves' hyperthyroidism patients, the study also compared T-cell repertoires from thyroid tissue with T-cell repertoires from blood. After blood sampling, hyperthyroidism patients were treated with methimazole at a starting dose of 30 mg daily, and ophthalmopathy patients were treated with high-dose intravenous methylprednisolone. The paper describes TCR Vbeta CDR3 sequencing of 135 peripheral blood samples, made up of roughly 40 ophthalmopathy patients, 70 to 80 hyperthyroidism patients and roughly 17 progressor patients.

V lost 2 bases and J lost 10 bases, and the count of bases not matched to a germline gene is 1. CDR1 and CDR2 are drawn from the germline V gene: MDHEN, SYDVKM. The CDR3 contains 13 residues, cysteine and phenylalanine counted. Here the CDR3 DNA is all that survives: 39 bases in frame from base 1. Summary of the overall study and its limitations: Most expanded thyroid clonotypes (frequency above 0.001) were also found in blood, which suggests that blood repertoires may mirror thyroid immune responses. A model built on a 13 V-J signature distinguished ophthalmopathy from stable hyperthyroidism, reaching about 89% sensitivity and 81% to 83% specificity in cross-validation and 80%/75% in testing. In validation, the model predicted progression to ophthalmopathy with 65% to 71% sensitivity and 72% to 85% specificity, a median of approximately 6.7 months before onset. No statistical method was used to set the sample size in advance, and investigators knew the group allocation.

Stable Graves' hyperthyroidism was defined as the absence of progression to ophthalmopathy over 18 months of follow-up. Hyperthyroidism patients were newly diagnosed, had a disease duration of under 2 months, and were aged 18 to 65 years. Patients with uncontrolled infections, other autoimmune diseases, pregnancy or lactation were excluded. Diagnoses were based on clinical symptoms, serum thyroxine and TRAb, thyroid ultrasound and orbital computed tomography. PBMCs were isolated from 8 to 10 ml of fresh peripheral blood by Ficoll-Paque density gradient centrifugation. Total RNA was extracted with Trizol reagent, and quality was checked on an Agilent 2100 Bioanalyzer.

The chain is assembled from TRBV28 and TRBJ1-4; TRBD1 agrees with 10 junctional bases. The sequencing input was blood. This TCR was sampled from a man younger than 35 with Graves' hyperthyroidism. The CDR3 reads as follows: CASSLRDRGKLFF. The bases are TGTGCCAGCAGTTTACGGGACAGGGGAAAACTGTTTTTT.